Listed here are 26 T cell receptor beta chains from one sample, sequenced in a study of shared clonotypes between healthy human individuals. The repertoire was sequenced with immunoSEQ multiplex PCR; TCRdb's copy has only in-frame clones and lacks some. The table shows 2 million to 2.5 million clones, with around 95% occurring only once. Specimen: naive CD4+ T cells sorted from blood. Subset reported: CD45RA+ positively selected. Receptors originate from a man between 18 and 29 years old in good health.

The chain is built from TRBV7-9 and TRBJ1-5; D is unclear. The CDR3 length is 12 residues. In germline, CDR1 is SEHNR, CDR2 FQNEAQ (reference sequence). The germline V and J ends were trimmed by 3 bases and 6 bases, with 6 bases remaining between them. The CDR3 DNA follows: TGTGCCAGCAGCTTTTTTCTTCAGCCCCAGCATTTT. Protein sequence: CASSFFLQPQHF. Full variable domain (missing parts from reference TRBV7-9 and TRBJ1-5): DTGVSQNPRHKITKRGQNVTFRCDPISEHNRLYWYRQTLGQGPEFLTYFQNEAQLEKSRLLSDRFSAERPKGSFSTLEIQRTEQGDSAMYLCASSFFLQPQHFGDGTRLSIL.

The rearrangement joins TRBV28 to TRBJ2-3, with D uncertain. This CDR3 spans 16 amino acids. V shed 3 bases and J shed 0 bases, with 13 bases lying between them. Germline CDR1 and CDR2: MDHEN and SYDVKM. The CDR3 is CASSFLVLLSTDTQYF. Written as DNA, the CDR3 is TGTGCCAGCAGTTTTTTGGTACTACTTAGCACAGATACGCAGTATTTT. The full variable domain, completed using reference TRBV28 and TRBJ2-3, is DVKVTQSSRYLVKRTGEKVFLECVQDMDHENMFWYRQDPGLGLRLIYFSYDVKMKEKGDIPEGYSVSREKKERFSLILESASTNQTSMYLCASSFLVLLSTDTQYFGPGTRLTVL.

The chain uses TRBV5-1 and TRBJ1-6; 7 bases fit TRBD1. Losses at the gene ends were 2 bases for V and 7 bases for J; bases not matched to a gene: 6. Germline V gene lookup returns CDR1 SGHRS and CDR2 YFSETQ. The CDR3 consists of 15 residues. The DNA for the CDR3 is TGCGCCAGCAGCTTCGAGGGACAGACAAATTCACCCCTCCACTTT. Protein: CASSFEGQTNSPLHF.

This chain connects TRBV28 to TRBJ1-5, with TRBD1 as a possible D gene (6 bases). This CDR3 is built from 12 residues. CDR1 and CDR2 (germline): MDHEN, SYDVKM. V was shortened by 6 bases and J by 11 bases, with 14 bases between the two germline ends. CDR3 in amino acids: CASRRGAGAQHF. In DNA, the CDR3 is TGTGCCAGCAGGAGGGGGGCGGGGGCCCAGCATTTT.

This clone occurred once. The V gene is TRBV6-1, the J gene TRBJ2-7; 7 positions match TRBD1. The CDR3 totals 16 residues. V gave up 4 bases and J gave up 3 bases; unmatched junction bases: 12. Germline V lookup: CDR1 MNHNS, CDR2 SASEGT. The chain's CDR3 is CASSATTGFSFYEQYF. The CDR3 DNA sequence: TGTGCCAGCAGTGCTACGACAGGGTTCTCTTTCTACGAGCAGTACTTC.

This chain links TRBV7-9 with TRBJ1-1, with unresolved D. The CDR3 contains 13 residues. V dropped 1 base and J dropped 2 bases, with 5 bases sitting between them. Looked up from germline, CDR1 is SEHNR and CDR2 is FQNEAQ (reference sequence). CDR3 amino acids: CASSLDSNTEAFF. The CDR3 region has the DNA TGTGCCAGCAGCTTAGACTCCAACACTGAAGCTTTCTTT.

J is TRBJ2-1 and V is TRBV4-3, with D possibly TRBD1 on 7 matching bases. This CDR3 has 17 amino acids. In germline, CDR1 is LGHNA, CDR2 YSLEER. Trimming took 4 bases from V and 8 from J, leaving 24 bases between them. This CDR3 reads CASSPHKWDTGEDEQFF. The CDR3 region has the DNA TGCGCCAGCAGCCCCCACAAGTGGGATACAGGGGAGGATGAGCAGTTCTTC.

Here the CDR3 reads CASSGVGRSTDTQYF. The CDR3 nucleotides read TGTGCCAGCAGCGGAGTGGGGCGTAGCACAGATACGCAGTATTTT. The rearrangement links TRBV7-2 to TRBJ2-3; D may be TRBD1 (5 bases). Germline loops: CDR1 SGHTA, CDR2 FQGNSA. This CDR3 spans 15 amino acids. V was shortened by 5 bases and J by 0 bases, with 12 bases between the two germline ends.

As regards this clone: Other DNA variants within this sample encode the same CDR3. The chain uses TRBV11-2 and TRBJ1-1; TRBD1 might be the D (5 bases). The V gene lost 1 base and the J gene lost 2 bases, with 5 bases spanning the gap. The CDR3 contains 13 residues. Germline CDR1 and CDR2: SGHAT and FQNNGV. CDR3 sequence: CASSLGGNTEAFF. The CDR3 region has the DNA TGTGCCAGCAGCTTAGGGGGCAACACTGAAGCTTTCTTT.

The genes are TRBV28 and TRBJ1-4, with D uncertain. Germline V gene lookup returns CDR1 MDHEN and CDR2 SYDVKM. V lost 6 bases and J lost 2, with 7 bases in between. This CDR3 is built from 13 residues. For the CDR3, the DNA is TGTGCCAGCAGGGCCCCGACTAATGAAAAACTGTTTTTT. Protein product: CASRAPTNEKLFF.

The rearrangement links TRBV7-2 to TRBJ2-4; D unresolved. Trimming removed 1 base at V and 0 bases at J, with 7 bases between. Germline-derived CDR1 and CDR2 are SGHTA and FQGNSA. The CDR3 covers 15 residues. In nucleotides, the CDR3 is TGTGCCAGCAGCTTAGTCCGTACAGCCAAAAACATTCAGTACTTC. Amino acids: CASSLVRTAKNIQYF.

This chain connects TRBV9 to TRBJ2-2, with 9 bases that match TRBD2. V was clipped by 4 bases and J by 4 bases; unmatched bases: 11. The germline CDR1 and CDR2 sequences are SGDLS and YYNGEE. This CDR3 has 17 amino acids. The CDR3 nucleotides read TGTGCCAGCAGCCCGCCCCTTCTAGCGGGACGCACCGGGGAGCTGTTTTTT. Amino acid sequence: CASSPPLLAGRTGELFF.

As concerns this clone: A much larger clone is a single base away; this may be a read error. This CDR3 is also generated by other DNA sequences in the sample. This sequence joins TRBV5-1 and TRBJ1-2; no clear D. The CDR3 loop spans 13 amino acids. V shed 0 bases and J shed 2 bases, with 5 bases lying between them. Germline V lookup: CDR1 SGHRS, CDR2 YFSETQ. The CDR3 is CASSLGQNYGYTF. The CDR3 DNA is TGCGCCAGCAGCTTGGGCCAGAACTATGGCTACACCTTC.

V and J are TRBV10-3 and TRBJ1-4, with a possible D match to TRBD1 (5 bases). This CDR3 has 15 amino acids. Trimming cost V 6 bases and J 7 bases, with 18 bases left between them. Germline CDR1 ENHRY, CDR2 SYGVKD. In DNA, the CDR3 is TGTGCCATCAGCGAAGGGAGGGGAAGTCCTGAAAAACTGTTTTTT. It encodes CAISEGRGSPEKLFF.

This clone was found once. The genes are TRBV6-5 and TRBJ1-6, with unresolved D. There are 12 residues in the CDR3. Germline values: CDR1 MNHEY, CDR2 SVGAGI. Trimming stripped 11 bases from V and 4 bases from J, with 9 bases between. The DNA for the CDR3 is TGTGCCTCGGGATCTTATAATTCACCCCTCCACTTT. It yields the protein CASGSYNSPLHF.

V is TRBV7-9 and J is TRBJ2-3; 9 nucleotides agree with TRBD1. Germline values: CDR1 SEHNR, CDR2 FQNEAQ (reference sequence). This CDR3 is built from 16 residues. The junction had 9 bases not matched to a gene; V was cut back by 6 bases and J by 2 bases. The CDR3 region has the DNA TGTGCCAGCAGTCCGGGACAGGGCCTCCACACAGATACGCAGTATTTT. Translation gives CASSPGQGLHTDTQYF. The complete variable domain, with remaining parts taken from reference TRBV7-9 and TRBJ2-3, reads DTGVSQNPRHKITKRGQNVTFRCDPISEHNRLYWYRQTLGQGPEFLTYFQNEAQLEKSRLLSDRFSAERPKGSFSTLEIQRTEQGDSAMYLCASSPGQGLHTDTQYFGPGTRLTVL.

V gene TRBV9 combines with J gene TRBJ2-1; a possible D gene is TRBD1 (6 bases). Trimming pared 4 bases from V and 3 bases from J, leaving 11 bases between. CDR3 length: 14 residues. Germline-derived CDR1 and CDR2 are SGDLS and YYNGEE. For the CDR3, the DNA is TGTGCCAGCAGCCCCCGACAGGACTACAATGAGCAGTTCTTC. Amino acid sequence: CASSPRQDYNEQFF. Full variable domain (remainder filled in from reference TRBV9 and TRBJ2-1): DSGVTQTPKHLITATGQRVTLRCSPRSGDLSVYWYQQSLDQGLQFLIQYYNGEERAKGNILERFSAQQFPDLHSELNLSSLELGDSALYFCASSPRQDYNEQFFGPGTRLTVL.

In this sample, this clone turned up once. This CDR3 is also generated by other DNA sequences in the sample. The chain links TRBV6-6 to TRBJ2-7; 8 bases align to TRBD1. The CDR3 sequence is 15 residues long. Trimming removed 2 bases from V and 2 bases from J; junction bases left unmatched: 5. Per the germline V gene, CDR1 is MNHNY and CDR2 is SVGAGI (reference sequence). The CDR3 DNA sequence: TGTGCCAGCAGTTACGGGACAGGCGTTACCTACGAGCAGTACTTC. Translated: CASSYGTGVTYEQYF.

This chain uses TRBV11-2 with TRBJ1-1, with D uncertain. CDR3 size: 17 residues. Deletions cut 4 bases from V and 3 bases from J, with 21 bases between. Germline V gives CDR1 SGHAT, CDR2 FQNNGV. CDR3 region: CASSSPMTADSYTEAFF. The CDR3, as DNA: TGTGCCAGCAGCTCACCAATGACCGCGGATAGTTACACTGAAGCTTTCTTT.

This clone was found once. The chain uses TRBV2 and TRBJ2-5; D is perhaps TRBD1 (6 bases). The germline V gene has CDR1 SNHLY and CDR2 FYNNEI. V was trimmed by 2 bases and J by 3 bases, leaving 13 bases between them. The CDR3 is 15 amino acids. CDR3 loop: CASSELDSYKETQYF. The CDR3 bases are TGTGCCAGCAGTGAATTGGACAGTTATAAAGAGACCCAGTACTTC.

The chain joins TRBV28 to TRBJ1-5, with D unclear. Germline CDR1 MDHEN, CDR2 SYDVKM. With 4 bases removed from V and 4 bases from J, the gap between germline ends came to 5 bases. The CDR3 runs to 12 residues. CDR3: CASSYQNQPQHF. CDR3 in DNA: TGTGCCAGCAGTTATCAGAATCAGCCCCAGCATTTT.

The V call is TRBV6-6, the J call TRBJ2-1; unclear D gene. CDR1 is MNHNY, CDR2 SVGAGI, per germline (reference sequence). CDR3 length: 14 residues. The ends were cut back, 2 bases at V and 1 base at J, with 6 bases in the middle. The CDR3 spells CASSYGTSYNEQFF. The CDR3 DNA reads TGTGCCAGCAGTTACGGCACATCCTACAATGAGCAGTTCTTC.

The rearrangement uses TRBV2 and TRBJ2-3; D is perhaps TRBD1 (6 bases). Trimming took off 7 bases at V and 1 base at J, with 9 bases between the two ends. The CDR3 spans 13 residues. Germline loops: CDR1 SNHLY, CDR2 FYNNEI. The CDR3 nucleotides are TGTGCCAGCAACAGGGAACGCACAGATACGCAGTATTTT. It codes for CASNRERTDTQYF.

Turning to this clone: Other DNA sequences in the sample encode the same CDR3. This chain connects TRBV7-8 to TRBJ1-3, with TRBD1 matching 7 bases. Losses at the gene ends were 3 bases for V and 2 bases for J; bases not matched to a gene: 1. Looked up from germline, CDR1 is SGHVS and CDR2 is FQNEAQ. The CDR3 spans 14 residues. The CDR3 DNA sequence: TGTGCCAGCAGCTTGGGGACAGCTGGAAACACCATATATTTT. Translated: CASSLGTAGNTIYF.

V is TRBV6-1 and J is TRBJ1-6; unclear D gene. V was cut by 5 bases and J by 7 bases, with 12 bases left in between. The germline V gene encodes CDR1 MNHNS and CDR2 SASEGT. The CDR3 is 14 residues long. The CDR3 loop reads CASSIGPGNSPLHF. CDR3 nucleotides: TGTGCCAGCAGTATTGGTCCGGGGAATTCACCCCTCCACTTT.

A remark on this clone: The same CDR3 arises from other DNA sequences in this sample as well. The chain couples TRBV5-4 to TRBJ2-5, with TRBD1 matching over 7 bases. V gave up 5 bases and J gave up 2 bases; unmatched junction bases: 3. From germline, CDR1 is SGHNT and CDR2 YYREEE (reference sequence). This CDR3 has 13 amino acids. Written as DNA, the CDR3 is TGTGCCAGCAGTTCGGGACAGCAAGAGACCCAGTACTTC. Its translation is CASSSGQQETQYF.